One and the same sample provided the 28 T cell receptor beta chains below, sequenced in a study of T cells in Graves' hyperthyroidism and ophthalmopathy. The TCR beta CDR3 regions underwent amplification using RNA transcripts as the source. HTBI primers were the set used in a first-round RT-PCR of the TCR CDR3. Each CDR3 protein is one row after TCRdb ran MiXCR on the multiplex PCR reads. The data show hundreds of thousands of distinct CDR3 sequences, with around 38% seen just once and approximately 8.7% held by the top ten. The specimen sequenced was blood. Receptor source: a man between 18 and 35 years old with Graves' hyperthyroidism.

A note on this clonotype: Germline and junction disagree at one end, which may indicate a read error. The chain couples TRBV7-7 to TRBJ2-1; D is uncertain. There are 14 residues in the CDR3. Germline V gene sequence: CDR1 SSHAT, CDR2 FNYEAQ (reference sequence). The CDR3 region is CASSLLETGNEQFF. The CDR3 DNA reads TGTGCTAGCAGCCTGTTGGAGACGGGCAATGAGCAGTTCTTC. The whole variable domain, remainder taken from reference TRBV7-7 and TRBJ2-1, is GAGVSQSPRYKVTKRGQDVTLRCDPISSHATLYWYQQALGQGPEFLTYFNYEAQPDKSGLPSDRFSAERPEGSISTLTIQRTEQRDSAMYRCASSLLETGNEQFFGPGTRLTVL.

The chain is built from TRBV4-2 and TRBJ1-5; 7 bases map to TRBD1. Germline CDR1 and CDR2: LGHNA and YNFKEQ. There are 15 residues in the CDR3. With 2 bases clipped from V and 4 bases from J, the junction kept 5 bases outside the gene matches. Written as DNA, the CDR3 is TGTGCCAGCAGCCAATCTTCAGGGGGAAATCAGCCCCAGCATTTT. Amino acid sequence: CASSQSSGGNQPQHF.

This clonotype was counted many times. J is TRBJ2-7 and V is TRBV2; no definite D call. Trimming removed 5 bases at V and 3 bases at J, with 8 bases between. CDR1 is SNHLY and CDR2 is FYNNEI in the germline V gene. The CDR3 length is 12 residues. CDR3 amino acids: CASSPENYEQYF. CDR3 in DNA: TGTGCCAGCAGTCCGGAGAACTACGAGCAGTACTTC. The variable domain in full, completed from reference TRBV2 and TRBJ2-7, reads EPEVTQTPSHQVTQMGQEVILRCVPISNHLYFYWYRQILGQKVEFLVSFYNNEISEKSEIFDDQFSVERPDGSNFTLKIRSTKLEDSAMYFCASSPENYEQYFGPGTRLTVT.

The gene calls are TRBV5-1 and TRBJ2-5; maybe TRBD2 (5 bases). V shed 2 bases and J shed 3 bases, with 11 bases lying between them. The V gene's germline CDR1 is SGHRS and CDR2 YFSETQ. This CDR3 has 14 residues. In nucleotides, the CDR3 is TGCGCCAGCAGCTTCGAAGGAGGTAAAGAGACCCAGTACTTC. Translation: CASSFEGGKETQYF. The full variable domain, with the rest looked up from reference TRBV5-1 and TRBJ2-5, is KAGVTQTPRYLIKTRGQQVTLSCSPISGHRSVSWYQQTPGQGLQFLFEYFSETQRNKGNFPGRFSGRQFSNSRSEMNVSTLELGDSALYLCASSFEGGKETQYFGPGTRLLVL.

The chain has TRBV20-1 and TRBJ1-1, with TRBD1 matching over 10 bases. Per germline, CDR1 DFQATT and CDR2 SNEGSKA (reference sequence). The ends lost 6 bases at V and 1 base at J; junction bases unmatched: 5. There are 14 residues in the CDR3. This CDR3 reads CSAVGQGGNTEAFF. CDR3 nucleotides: TGCAGTGCCGTCGGACAGGGGGGGAACACTGAAGCTTTCTTT.

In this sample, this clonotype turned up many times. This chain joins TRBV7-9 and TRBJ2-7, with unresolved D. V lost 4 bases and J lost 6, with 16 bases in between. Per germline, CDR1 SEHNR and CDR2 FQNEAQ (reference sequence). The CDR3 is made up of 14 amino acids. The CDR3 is CASSSTPTQSEQYF. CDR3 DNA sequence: TGTGCCAGCAGCTCCACCCCTACACAGTCCGAGCAGTACTTC.

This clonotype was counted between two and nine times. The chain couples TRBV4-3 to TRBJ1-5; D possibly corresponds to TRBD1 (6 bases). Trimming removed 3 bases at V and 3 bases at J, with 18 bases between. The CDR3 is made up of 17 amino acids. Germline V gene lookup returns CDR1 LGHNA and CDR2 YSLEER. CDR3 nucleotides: TGCGCCAGCAGCCAGACCCCAACGTCAGGGGACAATCAGCCCCAGCATTTT. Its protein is CASSQTPTSGDNQPQHF.

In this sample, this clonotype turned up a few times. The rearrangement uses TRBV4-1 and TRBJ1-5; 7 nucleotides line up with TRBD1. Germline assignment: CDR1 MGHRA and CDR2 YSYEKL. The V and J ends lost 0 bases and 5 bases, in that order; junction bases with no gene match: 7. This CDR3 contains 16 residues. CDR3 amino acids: CASSQELTGPHQPQHF. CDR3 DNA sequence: TGCGCCAGCAGCCAAGAATTGACAGGGCCGCATCAGCCCCAGCATTTT.

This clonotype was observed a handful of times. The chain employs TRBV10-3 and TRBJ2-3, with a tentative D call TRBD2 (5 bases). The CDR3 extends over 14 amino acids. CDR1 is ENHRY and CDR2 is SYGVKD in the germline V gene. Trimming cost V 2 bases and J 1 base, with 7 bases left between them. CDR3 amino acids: CAISESGGTDTQYF. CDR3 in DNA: TGTGCCATCAGTGAGAGCGGTGGCACAGATACGCAGTATTTT.

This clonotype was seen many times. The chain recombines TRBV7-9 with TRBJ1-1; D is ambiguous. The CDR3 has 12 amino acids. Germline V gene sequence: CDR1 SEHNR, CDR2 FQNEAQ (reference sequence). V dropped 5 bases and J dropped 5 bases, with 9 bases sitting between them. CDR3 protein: CASSGVRTEAFF. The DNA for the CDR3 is TGTGCCAGCAGCGGGGTGCGGACTGAAGCTTTCTTT.

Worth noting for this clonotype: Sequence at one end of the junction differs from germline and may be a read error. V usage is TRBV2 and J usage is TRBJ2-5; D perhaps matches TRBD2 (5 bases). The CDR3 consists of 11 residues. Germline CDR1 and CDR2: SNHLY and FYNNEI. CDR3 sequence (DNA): TGTGCCAGCAGTGTTGGGGAGACCCACCACTTC. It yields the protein CASSVGETHHF.

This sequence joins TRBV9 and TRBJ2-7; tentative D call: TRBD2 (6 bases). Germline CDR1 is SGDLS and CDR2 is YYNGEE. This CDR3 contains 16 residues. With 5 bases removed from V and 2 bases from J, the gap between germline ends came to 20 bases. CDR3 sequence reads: CASSPVGGNRAYEQYF. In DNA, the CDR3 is TGTGCCAGCAGTCCAGTTGGAGGGAATAGGGCCTACGAGCAGTACTTC.

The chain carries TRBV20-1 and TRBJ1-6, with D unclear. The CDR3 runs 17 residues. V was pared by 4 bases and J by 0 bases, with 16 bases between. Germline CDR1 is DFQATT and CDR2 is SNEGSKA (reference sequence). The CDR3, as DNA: TGCAGTGCTAAAGAGGGCCGTCTGAGCTCCTATAATTCACCCCTCCACTTT. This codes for CSAKEGRLSSYNSPLHF.

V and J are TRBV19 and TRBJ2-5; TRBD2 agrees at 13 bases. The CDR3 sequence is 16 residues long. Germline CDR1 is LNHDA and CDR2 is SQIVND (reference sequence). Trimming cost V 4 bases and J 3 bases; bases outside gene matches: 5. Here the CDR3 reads CASSTTGTSGEETQYF. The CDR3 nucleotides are TGTGCCAGTAGTACCACCGGGACTAGCGGGGAAGAGACCCAGTACTTC.

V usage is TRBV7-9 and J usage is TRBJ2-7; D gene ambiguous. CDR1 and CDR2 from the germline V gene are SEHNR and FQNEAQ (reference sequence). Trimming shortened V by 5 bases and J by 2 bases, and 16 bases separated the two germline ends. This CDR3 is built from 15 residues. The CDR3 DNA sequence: TGTGCCAGCAGCCAGTACATCATAGGGACCTACGAGCAGTACTTC. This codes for CASSQYIIGTYEQYF.

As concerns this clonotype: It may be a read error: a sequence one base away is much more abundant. CDR3: CATSRVGGGAYGQYF. The DNA of the CDR3 is TGTGCCACCAGCAGAGTCGGTGGAGGGGCCTACGGGCAGTACTTC. The rearrangement links TRBV15 to TRBJ2-7; weak D call: TRBD2 (6 bases). CDR3 length: 15 residues. CDR1 and CDR2 from the germline V gene are LNHNV and YYDKDF (reference sequence). Based on the CDR3 plus reference TRBV15 and TRBJ2-7, the full variable domain is DAMVIQNPRYQVTQFGKPVTLSCSQTLNHNVMYWYQQKSSQAPKLLFHYYDKDFNNEADTPDNFQSRRPNTSFCFLDIRSPGLGDTAMYLCATSRVGGGAYGQYFGPGTRLTVT.

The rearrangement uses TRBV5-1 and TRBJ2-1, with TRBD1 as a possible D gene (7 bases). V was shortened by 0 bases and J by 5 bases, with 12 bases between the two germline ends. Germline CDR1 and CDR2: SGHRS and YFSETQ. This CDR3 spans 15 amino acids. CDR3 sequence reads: CASSLGRGVHNEQFF. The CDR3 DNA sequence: TGCGCCAGCAGCTTGGGCAGGGGGGTGCACAATGAGCAGTTCTTC. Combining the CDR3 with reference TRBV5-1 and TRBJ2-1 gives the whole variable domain KAGVTQTPRYLIKTRGQQVTLSCSPISGHRSVSWYQQTPGQGLQFLFEYFSETQRNKGNFPGRFSGRQFSNSRSEMNVSTLELGDSALYLCASSLGRGVHNEQFFGPGTRLTVL.

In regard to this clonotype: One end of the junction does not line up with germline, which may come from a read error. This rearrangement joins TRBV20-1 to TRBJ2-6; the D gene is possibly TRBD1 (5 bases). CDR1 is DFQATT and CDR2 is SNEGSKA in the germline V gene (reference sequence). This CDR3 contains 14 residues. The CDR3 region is CSAPSVSGANVLAF. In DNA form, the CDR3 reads TGCAGTGCCCCGTCCGTCTCTGGGGCCAACGTCCTGGCTTTC.

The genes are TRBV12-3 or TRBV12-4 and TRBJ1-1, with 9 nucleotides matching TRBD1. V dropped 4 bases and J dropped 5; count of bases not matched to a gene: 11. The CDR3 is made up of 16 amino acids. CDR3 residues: CASSSPSRDRETEAFF. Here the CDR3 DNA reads TGTGCCAGCAGTTCTCCTTCCCGGGACAGGGAAACTGAAGCTTTCTTT.

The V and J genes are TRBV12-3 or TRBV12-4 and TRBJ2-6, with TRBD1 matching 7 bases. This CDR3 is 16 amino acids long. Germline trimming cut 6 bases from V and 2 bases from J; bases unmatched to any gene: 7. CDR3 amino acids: CASRPQGMTGANVLTF. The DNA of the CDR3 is TGTGCCAGCAGACCACAGGGGATGACTGGGGCCAACGTCCTGACTTTC.

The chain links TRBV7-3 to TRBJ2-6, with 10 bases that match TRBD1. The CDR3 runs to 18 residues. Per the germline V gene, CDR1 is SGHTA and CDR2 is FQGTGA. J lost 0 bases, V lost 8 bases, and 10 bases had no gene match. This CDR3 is CASGARQGASSGANVLTF. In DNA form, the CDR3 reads TGTGCCAGCGGGGCCCGACAGGGGGCCTCCTCTGGGGCCAACGTCCTGACTTTC.

CDR3 DNA sequence: TGTGCCAGCAGCATTTCGTCTGGAAACACCATATATTTT. Its translation: CASSISSGNTIYF. V and J are TRBV7-3 and TRBJ1-3; no clear D. The CDR3 runs to 13 residues. The germline CDR1 and CDR2 sequences are SGHTA and FQGTGA. Trimming stripped 5 bases from V and 1 base from J, with 6 bases between.

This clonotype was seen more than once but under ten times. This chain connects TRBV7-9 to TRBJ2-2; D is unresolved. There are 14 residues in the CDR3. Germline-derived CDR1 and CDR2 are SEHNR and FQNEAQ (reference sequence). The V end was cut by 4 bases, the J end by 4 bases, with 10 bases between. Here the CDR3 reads CASSSQPGTGELFF. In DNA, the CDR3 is TGTGCCAGCAGCTCGCAACCGGGCACCGGGGAGCTGTTTTTT.

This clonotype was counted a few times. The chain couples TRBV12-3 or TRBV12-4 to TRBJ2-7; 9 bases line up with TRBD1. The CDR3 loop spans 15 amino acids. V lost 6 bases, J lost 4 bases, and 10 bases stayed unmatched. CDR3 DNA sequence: TGTGCCAGCAGGGCAGAAGGACAGGGGCTTTACGAGCAGTACTTC. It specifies CASRAEGQGLYEQYF.

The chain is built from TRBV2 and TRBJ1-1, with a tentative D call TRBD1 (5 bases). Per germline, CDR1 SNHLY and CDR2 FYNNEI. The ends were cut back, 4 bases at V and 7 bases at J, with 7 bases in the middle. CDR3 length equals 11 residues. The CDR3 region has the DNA TGTGCCAGCAGTGGACAGAATGAAGCTTTCTTT. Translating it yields CASSGQNEAFF.

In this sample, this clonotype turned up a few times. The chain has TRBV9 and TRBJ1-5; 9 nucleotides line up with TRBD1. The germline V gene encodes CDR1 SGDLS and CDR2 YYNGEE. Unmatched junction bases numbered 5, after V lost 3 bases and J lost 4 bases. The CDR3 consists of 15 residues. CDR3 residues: CASSGGQGFNQPQHF. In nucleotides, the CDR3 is TGTGCCAGCAGCGGGGGACAGGGCTTTAATCAGCCCCAGCATTTT.

The CDR3 sequence: CASSIGGGGPDTEAFF. CDR3 DNA sequence: TGTGCCAGTAGTATAGGAGGAGGGGGCCCGGACACTGAAGCTTTCTTT. The chain couples TRBV19 to TRBJ1-1, with 7 bases fitting TRBD1. Trimming cost V 1 base and J 3 bases; bases outside gene matches: 8. The CDR3 is 16 residues long. Germline CDR1 is LNHDA and CDR2 is SQIVND (reference sequence).

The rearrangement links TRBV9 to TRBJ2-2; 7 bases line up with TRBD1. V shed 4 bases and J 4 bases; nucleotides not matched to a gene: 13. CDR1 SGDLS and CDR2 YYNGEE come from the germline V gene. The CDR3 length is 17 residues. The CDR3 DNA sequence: TGTGCCAGCAGCCCCACCGGGACAGCGGTGCGCACCGGGGAGCTGTTTTTT. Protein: CASSPTGTAVRTGELFF.